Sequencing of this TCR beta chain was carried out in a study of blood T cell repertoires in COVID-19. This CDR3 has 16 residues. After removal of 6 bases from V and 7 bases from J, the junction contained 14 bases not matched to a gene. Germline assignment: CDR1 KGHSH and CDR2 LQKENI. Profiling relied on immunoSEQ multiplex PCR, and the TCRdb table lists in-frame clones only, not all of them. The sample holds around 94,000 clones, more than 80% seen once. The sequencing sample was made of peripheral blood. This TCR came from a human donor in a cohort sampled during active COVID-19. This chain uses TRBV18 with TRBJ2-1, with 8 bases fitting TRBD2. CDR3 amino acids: CASSPRGLAGGNEQFF. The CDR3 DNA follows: TGTGCCAGCTCTCCCCGGGGTCTGGCGGGGGGTAATGAGCAGTTCTTC.